This TCR beta chain was captured by sequencing in a study of CD8 T cells in Susac syndrome (dated by TCRdb to 2018 to 2020). Study-wide context: The study used repertoire sequencing to test whether antigen drove CD8+ T cell activation and differentiation in Susac syndrome. The clonality of the CD8+ T cell repertoire was compared across about a dozen healthy donors, around 14 Susac syndrome patients and under 18 multiple sclerosis patients.

Broad study findings and their caveats: The study acknowledged that relatively few individuals were included in the TCR sequencing and HLA analysis.

High-throughput TCR beta sequencing profiled peripheral blood CD8+ and CD4+ T cells from healthy donors, Susac syndrome patients and multiple sclerosis patients. Treatment-naive patients with stable or active relapsing-remitting disease fulfilling revised McDonald criteria were used as multiple sclerosis controls. Bulk CD8+ and CD4+ T cells were purified by magnetic negative isolation, whereas CD8+ TEMRA cells were enriched by FACS. Blood was drawn into EDTA tubes, processed within 24 hours, and PBMCs were isolated by density gradient centrifugation. PBMCs intended for TCR sequencing were frozen in liquid nitrogen and were later thawed in a 37 degrees C water bath. A purity of at least 90% was achieved for sorted or isolated CD4+, CD8+ and CD8+ TEMRA cells. CDR1 and CDR2 are read off the germline V gene as SGHDT and YYEEEE. The germline ends are 8 bases apart after V is trimmed by 0 bases and J by 10 bases. Spanning cysteine to phenylalanine, the CDR3 consists of 12 amino acids. Only the CDR3 DNA stays, 36 bases, in frame from base 1.

RNA was extracted using the RNeasy kit, and about 0.5 to 1 microgram was reverse transcribed with random hexamers. The immunoSEQ multiplex PCR assay, covering 54 Vbeta and 13 Jbeta segments, was used to amplify TCR beta CDR3 regions. PCR amplification bias was corrected using a synthetic template baseline for primer optimization and computational correction. The published analysis was carried out like this. Only productive sequences were kept, with reads annotated to V, D and J genes according to IMGT and analyzed in immunoSEQ Analyzer. Clonality was computed as one minus Shannon entropy normalized by log2 of the number of productive unique sequences. Public and private clones were assessed among the 100 most prevalent clones of each patient and control. Clones were defined as Susac-specific if absent from the healthy and MS cohorts, from around 1,000 published viral clones and from other ImmuneACCESS disease sequences. TCRdb reanalyzed the raw reads on its own, using fastp at Q25 for trimming and MiXCR for clone calling, and kept in-frame beta chains. Rows with a matching CDR3 protein are joined into one entry that keeps the most common DNA and genes. None of the V and J calls come from the authors' own analysis; TCRdb made them. Present in this sample are 70,000 or so distinct CDR3 sequences, roughly 94% of which were seen just once. The ten largest clones add up to 0.56% of the sample.

Concerning this clonotype: Its binding antigen is unknown. Within one base of it there is no much larger clone, and no base qualities were kept.

Specimen: CD8+ T cells from PBMCs. Rearrangement joined TRBV5-6 to TRBJ2-1, with no confident D gene call. This receptor was identified in a human donor with multiple sclerosis. The CDR3 protein sequence reads: CASSLAYQEQFF. The nucleotide sequence is TGTGCCAGCAGCTTGGCCTATCAAGAGCAGTTCTTC. Joined to the reference TRBV5-6 and TRBJ2-1 proteins, this CDR3 gives the full variable domain: DAGVTQSPTHLIKTRGQQVTLRCSPKSGHDTVSWYQQALGQGPQFIFQYYEEEERQRGNFPDRFSGHQFPNYSSELNVNALLLGDSALYLCASSLAYQEQFFGPGTRLTVL.